The 32 T cell receptor beta chains below were found in one sample sequenced in a study of OX40 agonist ivuxolimab in advanced cancers. Profiling relied on immunoSEQ multiplex PCR, and the TCRdb table lists in-frame clones only, not all of them. The table includes 65,000 to 75,000 clones, roughly 87% detected once. The sequencing here drew on CD4+ or CD8+ T cells sorted from blood, taken in a trial of the OX40 agonist ivuxolimab. The source is an adult with an advanced solid tumor such as melanoma, head and neck, liver or kidney cancer.

This clone was picked up one time. The chain joins TRBV5-1 to TRBJ2-2, with a possible D match to TRBD1 (6 bases). Per the germline V gene, CDR1 is SGHRS and CDR2 is YFSETQ. Trimming took 7 bases from V and 2 from J, leaving 15 bases between them. The CDR3 is 15 amino acids. Here the CDR3 DNA reads TGCGCCAGCGATCCCGGGGACACCAACACCGGGGAGCTGTTTTTT. This encodes CASDPGDTNTGELFF.

This sequence joins TRBV19 and TRBJ1-5; perhaps TRBD1 as D (6 bases). The CDR3 runs to 16 residues. V lost 1 base, J lost 9 bases, and 19 bases lay in between. Germline loops: CDR1 LNHDA, CDR2 SQIVND (reference sequence). The CDR3 reads CASSIGQGSLWRPQHF. CDR3 sequence (DNA): TGTGCCAGTAGTATAGGTCAGGGGTCCTTATGGCGGCCCCAGCATTTT.

This rearrangement joins TRBV2 to TRBJ2-3, with D possibly TRBD2 on 6 matching bases. CDR1 SNHLY and CDR2 FYNNEI come from the germline V gene. This CDR3 comprises 16 residues. V was cut by 4 bases and J by 1 base, with 15 bases left in between. In DNA form, the CDR3 reads TGTGCCAGCAGTGCAAGAGCGGGCGCCCGCACAGATACGCAGTATTTT. This encodes CASSARAGARTDTQYF. Complete variable domain (other parts from reference TRBV2 and TRBJ2-3): EPEVTQTPSHQVTQMGQEVILRCVPISNHLYFYWYRQILGQKVEFLVSFYNNEISEKSEIFDDQFSVERPDGSNFTLKIRSTKLEDSAMYFCASSARAGARTDTQYFGPGTRLTVL.

This sequence joins TRBV2 and TRBJ1-1, with D possibly matching TRBD1 (5 bases). Germline CDR1 and CDR2: SNHLY and FYNNEI. The CDR3 loop spans 13 amino acids. V was cut by 5 bases and J by 2 bases, with 9 bases left in between. CDR3 protein: CASSTGPNTEAFF. CDR3 DNA: TGTGCCAGCAGTACGGGACCCAACACTGAAGCTTTCTTT. Combining the CDR3 with reference TRBV2 and TRBJ1-1 gives the whole variable domain EPEVTQTPSHQVTQMGQEVILRCVPISNHLYFYWYRQILGQKVEFLVSFYNNEISEKSEIFDDQFSVERPDGSNFTLKIRSTKLEDSAMYFCASSTGPNTEAFFGQGTRLTVV.

The rearrangement uses TRBV12-5 and TRBJ2-7; D is unresolved. The CDR3 is 13 residues long. Germline V gives CDR1 LGHNT, CDR2 FRNRAP. With 2 bases removed from V and 1 base from J, the gap between germline ends came to 6 bases. CDR3 nucleotide sequence: TGTGCTAGTGGTTTGTCCGGGTCCTACGAGCAGTACTTC. Translated, it gives CASGLSGSYEQYF.

The J gene is TRBJ2-3, the V gene TRBV18; D gene uncertain. Trimming removed 6 bases at V and 1 base at J, with 14 bases between. This CDR3 is built from 15 residues. Per germline, CDR1 KGHSH and CDR2 LQKENI. CDR3 nucleotide sequence: TGTGCCAGCTCCCCGGTTGCGCAGGGCACAGATACGCAGTATTTT. Its protein product is CASSPVAQGTDTQYF. The variable domain in full, completed from reference TRBV18 and TRBJ2-3, reads NAGVMQNPRHLVRRRGQEARLRCSPMKGHSHVYWYRQLPEEGLKFMVYLQKENIIDESGMPKERFSAEFPKEGPSILRIQQVVRGDSAAYFCASSPVAQGTDTQYFGPGTRLTVL.

The V and J genes are TRBV30 and TRBJ1-4; no firm D call. The CDR3 is made up of 13 amino acids. With 2 bases removed from V and 8 bases from J, the gap between germline ends came to 12 bases. Germline CDR1 is GTSNPN and CDR2 is SVGIG (reference sequence). The CDR3 nucleotides read TGTGCCTGGAGTTCTGGGGTGGGGGAAAAACTGTTTTTT. It translates to CAWSSGVGEKLFF.

This chain connects TRBV27 to TRBJ2-5; a possible D gene is TRBD2 (6 bases). The CDR3 contains 15 residues. Germline loops: CDR1 MNHEY, CDR2 SMNVEV (reference sequence). Trimming left V 4 bases short and J 5 bases short, with 17 bases between. This CDR3 is CASSSGTLGSETQYF. The DNA of the CDR3 is TGTGCCAGCAGTTCCGGGACTCTCGGCTCGGAGACCCAGTACTTC.

This clone was observed a handful of times. The V and J genes are TRBV6-1 and TRBJ1-2; D ambiguous. Looked up from germline, CDR1 is MNHNS and CDR2 is SASEGT. V was pared by 6 bases and J by 2 bases, with 10 bases between. The length of the CDR3 is 13 residues. This CDR3 is CASRTDTNYGYTF. The CDR3 DNA reads as TGTGCCAGCAGGACCGACACGAACTATGGCTACACCTTC.

The chain recombines TRBV11-2 with TRBJ1-1; tentatively, D is TRBD1 (5 bases). The CDR3 length is 15 residues. V was trimmed by 1 base and J by 1 base, leaving 10 bases between them. The germline CDR1 and CDR2 sequences are SGHAT and FQNNGV. Here the CDR3 DNA reads TGTGCCAGCAGCTTAGTACTTGGGACGAACACTGAAGCTTTCTTT. Encoded protein: CASSLVLGTNTEAFF. The full variable domain, its missing parts supplied by reference TRBV11-2 and TRBJ1-1, is EAGVAQSPRYKIIEKRQSVAFWCNPISGHATLYWYQQILGQGPKLLIQFQNNGVVDDSQLPKDRFSAERLKGVDSTLKIQPAKLEDSAVYLCASSLVLGTNTEAFFGQGTRLTVV.

The genes are TRBV5-1 and TRBJ2-1; D is uncertain. The CDR3 totals 13 residues. Germline V gene data show CDR1 as SGHRS and CDR2 as YFSETQ. V was pared by 0 bases and J by 5 bases, with 6 bases between. The CDR3 region has the DNA TGCGCCAGCAGCTTGGGCCGAAACAATGAGCAGTTCTTC. Amino acid sequence: CASSLGRNNEQFF.

V and J are TRBV7-2 and TRBJ1-2; no firm D call. V was clipped by 5 bases and J by 2 bases, with 12 bases between them. Germline values: CDR1 SGHTA, CDR2 FQGNSA. This CDR3 spans 14 amino acids. The CDR3 here is CASSPQSVNYGYTF. CDR3 in DNA: TGTGCCAGCAGCCCCCAATCGGTCAACTATGGCTACACCTTC.

This chain joins TRBV5-1 and TRBJ1-2, with TRBD1 as a possible D gene (6 bases). The CDR3 has 15 amino acids. Germline assignment: CDR1 SGHRS and CDR2 YFSETQ. Between the trimmed V and J ends, which lost 0 bases and 6 bases, there was a span of 15 bases. Written as DNA, the CDR3 is TGCGCCAGCAGCTTGGACAGGGAGGCGGTGGATGGCTACACCTTC. This sequence encodes CASSLDREAVDGYTF. Full variable domain (remainder filled in from reference TRBV5-1 and TRBJ1-2): KAGVTQTPRYLIKTRGQQVTLSCSPISGHRSVSWYQQTPGQGLQFLFEYFSETQRNKGNFPGRFSGRQFSNSRSEMNVSTLELGDSALYLCASSLDREAVDGYTFGSGTRLTVV.

V and J are TRBV7-9 and TRBJ2-3; D perhaps matches TRBD1 (5 bases). Germline assignment: CDR1 SEHNR and CDR2 FQNEAQ (reference sequence). Trimming left V 1 base short and J 4 bases short, with 9 bases between. The CDR3 has 14 residues. The CDR3 region is CASSLDRFPDTQYF. The CDR3 DNA is TGTGCCAGCAGCTTAGACAGGTTTCCAGATACGCAGTATTTT.

This clone was seen only a few times. This chain connects TRBV5-6 to TRBJ1-1; weak D call: TRBD1 (5 bases). V dropped 2 bases and J dropped 6 bases, with 14 bases sitting between them. CDR3 length: 14 amino acids. From germline, CDR1 is SGHDT and CDR2 YYEEEE. CDR3 DNA sequence: TGTGCCAGCAGCTTTCTGGGCACGGGGGCTGAAGCTTTCTTT. It encodes CASSFLGTGAEAFF.

About this clone itself: This clone may be a read error of a much larger clone one base away. The chain combines TRBV19 with TRBJ1-5; D not certain. The CDR3 spans 14 residues. The germline CDR1 and CDR2 sequences are LNHDA and SQIVND (reference sequence). CDR3 bases: TGTGCCAGTAGTAGAGGGAATAGCAATCAGTCCCAGCATTTT. Translated: CASSRGNSNQSQHF.

This clone has a single count. The gene calls are TRBV20-1 and TRBJ2-2; no firm D call. The CDR3 spans 10 residues. Germline V lookup: CDR1 DFQATT, CDR2 SNEGSKA (reference sequence). In nucleotides, the CDR3 is TGCAGCGGAAATTCGGGGGAGCTGTTTTTT. This encodes CSGNSGELFF.

This clone was recorded a few times. The chain combines TRBV20-1 with TRBJ1-1, with a possible D match to TRBD1 (5 bases). Germline lookup yields CDR1 DFQATT and CDR2 SNEGSKA (reference sequence). CDR3 size: 11 residues. V was shortened by 3 bases and J by 11 bases, with 13 bases between the two germline ends. As DNA, the CDR3 is TGCAGTGCTAGGGAGGGGAGTATGGCTTTCTTT. Protein: CSAREGSMAFF.

This chain connects TRBV2 to TRBJ1-5; possibly TRBD1 for D (6 bases). This CDR3 has 14 residues. V was pared by 4 bases and J by 3 bases, with 10 bases between. Germline lookup yields CDR1 SNHLY and CDR2 FYNNEI. The CDR3 coding sequence is TGTGCCAGCAGTGTACAGGGTTTCAATCAGCCCCAGCATTTT. Protein sequence: CASSVQGFNQPQHF.

This chain connects TRBV2 to TRBJ2-2; D gene uncertain. The V gene lost 3 bases and the J gene lost 4 bases, with 15 bases spanning the gap. CDR3 length: 16 amino acids. Germline values: CDR1 SNHLY, CDR2 FYNNEI. Here the CDR3 reads CASSDESPAVTGELFF. Here the CDR3 DNA reads TGTGCCAGCAGTGATGAGTCCCCGGCGGTCACCGGGGAGCTGTTTTTT.

This chain joins TRBV19 and TRBJ2-6; no definite D call. CDR3 length: 15 residues. Germline lookup yields CDR1 LNHDA and CDR2 SQIVND (reference sequence). The V end was cut by 3 bases, the J end by 0 bases, with 6 bases between. CDR3 in amino acids: CASSMQTSGANVLTF. CDR3 bases: TGTGCCAGTAGTATGCAAACCTCTGGGGCCAACGTCCTGACTTTC. Together with reference TRBV19 and TRBJ2-6, the CDR3 gives the full variable domain: DGGITQSPKYLFRKEGQNVTLSCEQNLNHDAMYWYRQDPGQGLRLIYYSQIVNDFQKGDIAEGYSVSREKKESFPLTVTSAQKNPTAFYLCASSMQTSGANVLTFGAGSRLTVL.

J is TRBJ2-1 and V is TRBV4-2; TRBD2 matches 10 bases. The germline V gene has CDR1 LGHNA and CDR2 YNFKEQ. The CDR3 runs 17 residues. Unmatched junction bases numbered 11, after V lost 6 bases and J lost 3 bases. CDR3 in amino acids: CASRREPGLANYNEQFF. The CDR3 DNA sequence: TGTGCCAGCAGGCGCGAACCGGGACTAGCGAACTACAATGAGCAGTTCTTC.

The chain has TRBV30 and TRBJ1-1; the match to TRBD1 covers 9 bases. The germline gives CDR1 GTSNPN, CDR2 SVGIG (reference sequence). Germline trimming cut 3 bases from V and 3 bases from J; bases unmatched to any gene: 2. The CDR3 spans 13 residues. Here the CDR3 reads CAWSGTGYTEAFF. In nucleotides, the CDR3 is TGTGCCTGGAGCGGGACAGGGTACACTGAAGCTTTCTTT.

V and J are TRBV6-6 and TRBJ1-1; D uncertain. Germline V gene data show CDR1 as MNHNY and CDR2 as SVGAGI (reference sequence). Between the trimmed V and J ends, which lost 7 bases and 1 base, there was a span of 10 bases. The CDR3 is 13 residues long. The CDR3 sequence is CASTSRRNTEAFF. The DNA of the CDR3 is TGTGCCAGCACAAGCAGAAGGAACACTGAAGCTTTCTTT.

The chain links TRBV7-8 to TRBJ1-1; D gene unclear. The CDR3 sequence is 15 residues long. Trimming removed 6 bases from V and 1 base from J, with 15 bases in between. Germline assignment: CDR1 SGHVS and CDR2 FQNEAQ. The CDR3 sequence: CASRLSAARNTEAFF. The CDR3 DNA sequence: TGTGCCAGCAGGTTGTCAGCAGCGAGGAACACTGAAGCTTTCTTT.

The chain carries TRBV6-1 and TRBJ2-7; 8 nucleotides align to TRBD2. Germline CDR1 reads MNHNS; CDR2 reads SASEGT. V lost 5 bases to trimming and J lost 7 bases; unmatched junction nucleotides: 13. This CDR3 has 15 amino acids. CDR3 amino acids: CASSPGTRGSREQYF. The DNA of the CDR3 is TGTGCCAGCAGTCCCGGGACTAGGGGGTCTAGGGAGCAGTACTTC.

The chain links TRBV29-1 to TRBJ1-2, with a possible D match to TRBD1 (5 bases). CDR3 size: 13 residues. CDR1 is SQVTM and CDR2 is ANQGSEA in the germline V gene. Trimming shortened V by 6 bases and J by 1 base, and 12 bases separated the two germline ends. Here the CDR3 reads CSVLTDLNYGYTF. CDR3 nucleotides: TGCAGCGTGCTGACAGATCTTAACTATGGCTACACCTTC. Full variable domain (rest looked up from reference TRBV29-1 and TRBJ1-2): SAVISQKPSRDICQRGTSLTIQCQVDSQVTMMFWYRQQPGQSLTLIATANQGSEATYESGFVIDKFPISRPNLTFSTLTVSNMSPEDSSIYLCSVLTDLNYGYTFGSGTRLTVV.

The chain links TRBV6-5 to TRBJ2-7, with D perhaps TRBD2 (6 bases). CDR3 length: 16 amino acids. Germline V gene sequence: CDR1 MNHEY, CDR2 SVGAGI. V was cut by 6 bases and J by 1 base, with 19 bases left in between. CDR3 sequence reads: CASSYARLSGSYEQYF. The CDR3 DNA follows: TGTGCCAGCAGCTACGCGAGGTTAAGCGGGTCCTACGAGCAGTACTTC.

This clone was counted a single time. This chain joins TRBV5-1 and TRBJ1-2; TRBD1 is a possible D gene (5 bases). The CDR3 is 13 amino acids. Germline lookup yields CDR1 SGHRS and CDR2 YFSETQ. Trimming cost V 3 bases and J 5 bases, with 11 bases left between them. CDR3 amino acids: CASSSTEKYGYTF. Here the CDR3 DNA reads TGCGCCAGCAGCTCGACAGAGAAATATGGCTACACCTTC.

DNA for the CDR3: TGTGCCAGTAGTATAACAGGGGCCACGACCAACTATGGCTACACCTTC. It codes for CASSITGATTNYGYTF. The chain carries TRBV19 and TRBJ1-2, with 7 bases aligning to TRBD1. Germline V CDR1 and CDR2: LNHDA, SQIVND (reference sequence). J was trimmed by 2 bases and V by 2 bases; bases with no gene match: 8. The CDR3 is 16 residues long.

The V and J genes are TRBV7-9 and TRBJ1-6, with TRBD1 identical over 7 bases. The CDR3 has 14 residues. J gave up 9 bases and V 1 base, and 3 bases lay outside the gene matches. Germline CDR1 is SEHNR and CDR2 is FQNEAQ (reference sequence). The CDR3 nucleotides are TGTGCCAGCAGCTTAGGACAGGGTGGTTCACCCCTCCACTTT. Its protein product is CASSLGQGGSPLHF.

This rearrangement joins TRBV4-1 to TRBJ1-5; TRBD1 aligns across 8 bases. This CDR3 is built from 15 residues. J was trimmed by 5 bases and V by 3 bases; bases with no gene match: 6. Germline lookup yields CDR1 MGHRA and CDR2 YSYEKL. In nucleotides, the CDR3 is TGCGCCAGCAGCCATAGACAGGGGAAGGATCAGCCCCAGCATTTT. It codes for CASSHRQGKDQPQHF.